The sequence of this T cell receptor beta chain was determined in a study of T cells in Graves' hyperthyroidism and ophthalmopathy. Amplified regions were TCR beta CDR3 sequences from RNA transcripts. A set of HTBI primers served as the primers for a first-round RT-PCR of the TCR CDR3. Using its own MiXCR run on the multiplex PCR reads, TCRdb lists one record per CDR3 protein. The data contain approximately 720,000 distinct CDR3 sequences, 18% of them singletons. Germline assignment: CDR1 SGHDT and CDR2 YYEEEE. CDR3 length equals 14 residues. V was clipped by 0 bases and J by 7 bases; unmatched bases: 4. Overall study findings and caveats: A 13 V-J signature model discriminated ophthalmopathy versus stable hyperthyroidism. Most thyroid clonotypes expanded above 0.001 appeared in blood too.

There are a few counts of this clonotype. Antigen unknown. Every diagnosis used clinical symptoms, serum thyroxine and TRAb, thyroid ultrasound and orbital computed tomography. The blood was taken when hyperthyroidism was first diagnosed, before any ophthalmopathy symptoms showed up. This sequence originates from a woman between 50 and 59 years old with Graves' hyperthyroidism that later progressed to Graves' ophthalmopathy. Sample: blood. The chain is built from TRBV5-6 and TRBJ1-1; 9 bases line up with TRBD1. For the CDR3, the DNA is TGTGCCAGCAGCTTGGGACAGGGGGTTGTTGAAGCTTTCTTT. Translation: CASSLGQGVVEAFF.